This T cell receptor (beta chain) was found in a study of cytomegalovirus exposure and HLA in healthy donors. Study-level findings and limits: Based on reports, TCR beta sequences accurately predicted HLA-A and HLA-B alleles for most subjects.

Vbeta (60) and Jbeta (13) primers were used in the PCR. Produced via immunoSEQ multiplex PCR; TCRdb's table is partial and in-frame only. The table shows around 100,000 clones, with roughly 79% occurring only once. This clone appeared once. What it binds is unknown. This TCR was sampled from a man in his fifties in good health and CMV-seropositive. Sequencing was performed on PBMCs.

CDR3 residues: CASSPPPYPQETQYF. The CDR3 DNA sequence: TGTGCCAGCTCACCACCGCCCTACCCGCAAGAGACCCAGTACTTC. The chain recombines TRBV18 with TRBJ2-5; D not certain. The CDR3 contains 15 residues. Germline-derived CDR1 and CDR2 are KGHSH and LQKENI. V was shortened by 0 bases and J by 2 bases, with 10 bases between the two germline ends.